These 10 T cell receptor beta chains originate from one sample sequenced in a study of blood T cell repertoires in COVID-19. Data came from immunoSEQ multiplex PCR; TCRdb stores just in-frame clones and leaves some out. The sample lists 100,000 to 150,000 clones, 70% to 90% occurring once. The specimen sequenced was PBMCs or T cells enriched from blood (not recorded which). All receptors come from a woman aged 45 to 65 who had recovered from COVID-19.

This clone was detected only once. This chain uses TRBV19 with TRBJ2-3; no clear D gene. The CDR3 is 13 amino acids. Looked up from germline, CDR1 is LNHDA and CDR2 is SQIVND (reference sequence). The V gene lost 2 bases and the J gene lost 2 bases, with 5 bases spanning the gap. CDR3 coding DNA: TGTGCCAGTAGTATACAGTACACAGATACGCAGTATTTT. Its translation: CASSIQYTDTQYF.

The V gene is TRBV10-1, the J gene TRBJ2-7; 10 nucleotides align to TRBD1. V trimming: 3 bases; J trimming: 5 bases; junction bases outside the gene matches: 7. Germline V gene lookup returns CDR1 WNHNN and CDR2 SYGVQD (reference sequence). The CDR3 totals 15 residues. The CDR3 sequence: CASSDQGTGAHEQYF. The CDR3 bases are TGCGCCAGCAGTGACCAAGGGACAGGGGCTCACGAGCAGTACTTC.

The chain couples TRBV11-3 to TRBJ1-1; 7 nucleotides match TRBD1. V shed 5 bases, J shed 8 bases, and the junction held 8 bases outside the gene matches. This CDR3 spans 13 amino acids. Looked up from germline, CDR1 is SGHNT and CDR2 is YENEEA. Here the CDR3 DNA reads TGTGCCAGCAGCGTAACCCCGGGACAGGAAGCTTTCTTT. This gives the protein CASSVTPGQEAFF. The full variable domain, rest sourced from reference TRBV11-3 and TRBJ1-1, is EAGVVQSPRYKIIEKKQPVAFWCNPISGHNTLYWYLQNLGQGPELLIRYENEEAVDDSQLPKDRFSAERLKGVDSTLKIQPAELGDSAVYLCASSVTPGQEAFFGQGTRLTVV.

In nucleotides, the CDR3 is TGTGCCAGCAGTAACAGGGGGCTTTCCACTGAAGCTTTCTTT. Translated: CASSNRGLSTEAFF. The V and J genes are TRBV28 and TRBJ1-1; 9 bases match TRBD1. The V segment lost 5 bases and the J segment 4 bases; nucleotides outside the gene matches: 5. Looked up from germline, CDR1 is MDHEN and CDR2 is SYDVKM. CDR3 length equals 14 residues.

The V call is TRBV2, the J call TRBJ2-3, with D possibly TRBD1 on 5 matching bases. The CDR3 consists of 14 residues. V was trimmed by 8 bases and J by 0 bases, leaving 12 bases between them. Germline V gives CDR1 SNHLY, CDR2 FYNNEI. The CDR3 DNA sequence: TGTGCCAGCTCCCGGCGACAGAGCACAGATACGCAGTATTTT. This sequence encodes CASSRRQSTDTQYF. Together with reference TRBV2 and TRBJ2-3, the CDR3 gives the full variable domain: EPEVTQTPSHQVTQMGQEVILRCVPISNHLYFYWYRQILGQKVEFLVSFYNNEISEKSEIFDDQFSVERPDGSNFTLKIRSTKLEDSAMYFCASSRRQSTDTQYFGPGTRLTVL.

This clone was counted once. Here the CDR3 reads CASSQGQGIKGGQPQHF. The CDR3 DNA sequence: TGTGCCAGCAGCCAAGGGCAGGGAATTAAAGGCGGACAGCCCCAGCATTTT. V gene TRBV3-1 (or the pseudogene TRBV3-2) combines with J gene TRBJ1-5; TRBD1 is a possible D gene (5 bases). The V end was cut by 1 base, the J end by 7 bases, with 20 bases between. From germline, CDR1 is LGHDT and CDR2 YNNKEL (reference sequence). This CDR3 has 17 residues.

The CDR3 is CASSSGHKNYGYTF. The CDR3 bases are TGTGCCAGCAGCTCGGGACACAAGAACTATGGCTACACCTTC. The V and J genes are TRBV11-2 and TRBJ1-2, with D possibly TRBD1 on 6 matching bases. This CDR3 has 14 residues. The germline CDR1 and CDR2 sequences are SGHAT and FQNNGV. V lost 4 bases and J lost 2, with 11 bases in between.

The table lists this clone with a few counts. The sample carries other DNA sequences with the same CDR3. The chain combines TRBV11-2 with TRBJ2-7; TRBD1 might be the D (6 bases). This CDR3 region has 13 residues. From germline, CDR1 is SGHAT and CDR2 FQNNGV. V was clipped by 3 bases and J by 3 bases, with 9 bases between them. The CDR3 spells CASSFGQNYEQYF. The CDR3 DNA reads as TGTGCCAGCAGCTTTGGACAGAACTACGAGCAGTACTTC.

CDR3 DNA sequence: TGTGCCAGCAGTTATCAGGCGAACACTGAAGCTTTCTTT. It encodes CASSYQANTEAFF. The gene calls are TRBV6-5 and TRBJ1-1, with unresolved D. Germline CDR1 reads MNHEY; CDR2 reads SVGAGI. The CDR3 consists of 13 residues. V was cut by 3 bases and J by 1 base, with 6 bases left in between.

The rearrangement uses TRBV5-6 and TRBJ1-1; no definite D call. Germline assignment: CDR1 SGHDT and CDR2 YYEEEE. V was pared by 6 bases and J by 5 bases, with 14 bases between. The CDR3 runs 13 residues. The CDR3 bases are TGTGCCAGCAAGCCTGATTGGAGTACTGAAGCTTTCTTT. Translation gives CASKPDWSTEAFF.